These T cell receptor beta chains were read from a single sample in a study of STAT3 mutations in large granular lymphocyte leukemia. TCRdb's copy holds only in-frame clones and misses some; the assay was immunoSEQ multiplex PCR. Among under 15,000 clones listed, 76% were seen once. Specimen: peripheral blood mononuclear cells. These receptors all come from a man in his sixties with T-cell large granular lymphocyte leukemia. Some clones in this sample may be carry-over from other donors' samples. Both conserved end residues are part of each CDR3. Fields, in order: CDR3 length, J gene, V gene, CDR3 protein.

CDR3 length: 14
J gene: TRBJ2-5
V gene: TRBV27
CDR3 protein: CASSQGGRGETQYF

CDR3 length: 14
J gene: TRBJ1-5
V gene: TRBV27
CDR3 protein: CASSLAGGNQPQHF

CDR3 length: 13
J gene: TRBJ1-1
V gene: TRBV29-1
CDR3 protein: CSVIHFSGTEAFF

CDR3 length: 15
J gene: TRBJ1-1
V gene: TRBV4-1
CDR3 protein: CASSPSPNMNTEAFF

CDR3 length: 16
J gene: TRBJ2-2
V gene: TRBV27
CDR3 protein: CASSFGYRGNTGELFF

CDR3 length: 14
J gene: TRBJ2-7
V gene: TRBV5-1
CDR3 protein: CASSLSPDSPEQYF

CDR3 length: 15
J gene: TRBJ2-1
V gene: TRBV7-9
CDR3 protein: CASSSGTGVNNEQFF

CDR3 length: 13
J gene: TRBJ1-2
V gene: TRBV11-1
CDR3 protein: CASSFGTVSGYTF

CDR3 length: 13
J gene: TRBJ2-7
V gene: TRBV27
CDR3 protein: CASSLLGEDEQYF

CDR3 length: 14
J gene: TRBJ2-7
V gene: TRBV5-5
CDR3 protein: CASSLVPGIYEQYF

CDR3 length: 13
J gene: TRBJ2-7
V gene: TRBV28
CDR3 protein: CASNRLAGGEQYF

CDR3 length: 14
J gene: TRBJ1-1
V gene: TRBV5-1
CDR3 protein: CASSFDRGGAEAFF

CDR3 length: 17
J gene: TRBJ2-5
V gene: TRBV5-8
CDR3 protein: CASSSLRRDRGAETQYF

CDR3 length: 15
J gene: TRBJ2-5
V gene: TRBV30
CDR3 protein: CAWSAGTGKQETQYF

CDR3 length: 16
J gene: TRBJ2-5
V gene: TRBV9
CDR3 protein: CASSVGVSGSGETQYF

CDR3 length: 15
J gene: TRBJ1-1
V gene: TRBV10-3
CDR3 protein: CAISQGGPPYTEAFF

CDR3 length: 14
J gene: TRBJ1-2
V gene: TRBV27
CDR3 protein: CASSGDGRTGGYTF

CDR3 length: 14
J gene: TRBJ2-1
V gene: TRBV19
CDR3 protein: CASSGGTGNNEQFF

CDR3 length: 15
J gene: TRBJ2-3
V gene: TRBV25-1
CDR3 protein: CASSASRPGADTQYF

CDR3 length: 17
J gene: TRBJ2-2
V gene: TRBV5-1
CDR3 protein: CASSSAQLGLAIGELFF

CDR3 length: 14
J gene: TRBJ2-1
V gene: TRBV6-6
CDR3 protein: CASSLGQGYYEQFF

CDR3 length: 15
J gene: TRBJ2-7
V gene: TRBV4-3
CDR3 protein: CASSQDLGGAWEQYF

CDR3 length: 15
J gene: TRBJ1-5
V gene: TRBV5-6
CDR3 protein: CASSWGQGINQPQHF

CDR3 length: 14
J gene: TRBJ1-5
V gene: TRBV19
CDR3 protein: CASSIANSNQPQHF

CDR3 length: 14
J gene: TRBJ1-5
V gene: TRBV18
CDR3 protein: CASSESSQGQPQHF

CDR3 length: 17
J gene: TRBJ2-3
V gene: TRBV2
CDR3 protein: CASSEAFRSSLTDTQYF

CDR3 length: 16
J gene: TRBJ2-3
V gene: TRBV6-1
CDR3 protein: CASSEALAGGPDTQYF

CDR3 length: 15
J gene: TRBJ2-5
V gene: TRBV7-7
CDR3 protein: CASSLGATGEETQYF

CDR3 length: 13
J gene: TRBJ1-2
V gene: TRBV19
CDR3 protein: CASSWDRDSGYTF

CDR3 length: 13
J gene: TRBJ2-1
V gene: TRBV2
CDR3 protein: CASNPGPYNEQFF

CDR3 length: 16
J gene: TRBJ2-5
V gene: TRBV6-1
CDR3 protein: CASSQDRAGGAETQYF

CDR3 length: 16
J gene: TRBJ1-2
V gene: TRBV5-4
CDR3 protein: CASSPPTGTGAYGYTF

CDR3 length: 18
J gene: TRBJ1-1
V gene: TRBV2
CDR3 protein: CASSAPGQRASMNTEAFF

CDR3 length: 15
J gene: TRBJ1-2
V gene: TRBV2
CDR3 protein: CASSLGAIGDYGYTF

CDR3 length: 16
J gene: TRBJ2-3
V gene: TRBV28
CDR3 protein: CASSYSGRASTDTQYF

CDR3 length: 12
J gene: TRBJ1-2
V gene: TRBV18
CDR3 protein: CASSPRTDGYTF

CDR3 length: 14
J gene: TRBJ2-5
V gene: TRBV14
CDR3 protein: CASSHGGTKETQYF

CDR3 length: 16
J gene: TRBJ1-1
V gene: TRBV6-5
CDR3 protein: CASSYIQGRLHTEAFF

CDR3 length: 16
J gene: TRBJ2-1
V gene: TRBV19
CDR3 protein: CASSGGLVLAYNEQFF

CDR3 length: 15
J gene: TRBJ2-3
V gene: TRBV29-1
CDR3 protein: CSVDGRQGSADTQYF

CDR3 length: 14
J gene: TRBJ1-4
V gene: TRBV18
CDR3 protein: CASSPDSAGEKLFF

CDR3 length: 15
J gene: TRBJ1-5
V gene: TRBV5-5
CDR3 protein: CASSLQTGLYQPQHF

CDR3 length: 12
J gene: TRBJ2-5
V gene: TRBV5-6
CDR3 protein: CASSFNQETQYF

CDR3 length: 12
J gene: TRBJ1-3
V gene: TRBV5-4
CDR3 protein: CASSLRGNTIYF

CDR3 length: 14
J gene: TRBJ1-1
V gene: TRBV6-4
CDR3 protein: CASSVEGLNTEAFF

CDR3 length: 16
J gene: TRBJ2-3
V gene: TRBV7-9
CDR3 protein: CASSPPAREMPDTQYF

CDR3 length: 12
J gene: TRBJ1-3
V gene: TRBV30
CDR3 protein: CAWSVLERVIYF

CDR3 length: 13
J gene: TRBJ2-7
V gene: TRBV12-5
CDR3 protein: CASGLVAGYEQYF

CDR3 length: 11
J gene: TRBJ2-1
V gene: TRBV29-1
CDR3 protein: CSVRTSSEQFF

CDR3 length: 11
J gene: TRBJ1-1
V gene: TRBV30
CDR3 protein: CAWSVGTEAFF

CDR3 length: 12
J gene: TRBJ1-1
V gene: TRBV27
CDR3 protein: CASGIDRLEAFF

CDR3 length: 14
J gene: TRBJ2-7
V gene: TRBV27
CDR3 protein: CASSSANTEYEQYF

CDR3 length: 13
J gene: TRBJ2-2
V gene: TRBV5-6
CDR3 protein: CASSLEITGELFF